This T cell receptor (beta chain) was sequenced during a study of T cell responses to AZD1222 COVID-19 vaccine (dated by TCRdb to about 2021). Background for the entire study: TCR sequencing covered more than 230 trial participants: roughly 200 given two doses of AZD1222 and approximately 25 given two doses of MenACWY control vaccine. Enrollment into the trials was organized by age into subgroups of 18-55, 56-69 and 70-plus years, and those subgroups contained about 150, 27 and 61 TCR-sequenced participants, respectively. The research as a whole found: The 56-69-year group was small, and its depth increase did not reach significance, likely because of low power. Because no day 14 peak-response samples were available, the repertoires could be characterized only after the peak T cell response. The vaccine-associated CD4 TCRs covered the entire spike protein, and the dominant responses fell in regions 160-218 and 743-854. Reportedly, close to half of the unique spike-specific TCRs recognized epitopes lying outside the regions that are mutated in the B.1.351 and B.1.1.7 variants. A significant rise in spike-specific TCR breadth and depth was observed after two AZD1222 doses relative to day 0 and relative to MenACWY recipients. Conclusions about previously exposed vaccinees are limited, since just a handful of AZD1222 recipients were seropositive for SARS-CoV-2 at baseline. Most participants were white British and females outnumbered males, and the authors suggested that clonal diversity may have been underestimated.

As regards this clone: The antigen it binds to is not known. Base qualities are missing; no much larger clone stands one base away.

The time point label of this sample denotes: about 28 days (+/-7) after the second vaccine dose. AZD1222 recipients whose second dose came at about 4 weeks and those whose second dose came at about 12 weeks were combined into one group, since spike-specific TCR depth and breadth did not differ between the two schedules. Vaccinee samples came from UK trials COV001 and COV002, including a single-blind randomized controlled phase 2/3 trial of AZD1222 (ChAdOx1 nCoV-19) in healthy adults. Trial participant PBMC samples were collected at day 0 and day 28 after the second dose for TCRbeta chain sequencing. The germline V gene gives CDR1 as SQVTM and CDR2 as ANQGSEA. The CDR3 holds 14 amino acids from the cysteine to the phenylalanine. The kept DNA is CDR3 alone, 42 bases in frame from the first base. The junction shows trimming of 0 bases on V and 10 bases on J, and the gene matches do not reach 11 bases of it.

The CDR3 regions of human TCRbeta chains were analyzed by immunosequencing. As for the authors' bioinformatics: TCRs in the repertoires were compared against a reference library of SARS-CoV-2-specific TCRs that had been generated with the MIRA antigen-specificity platform. Breadth was defined as the fraction of unique TCRs that were SARS-CoV-2-associated. Depth was defined as the fraction of total T cells that were SARS-CoV-2-associated. Using the MIRA data, each spike-specific TCR was mapped to the spike region that the TCR reacts to and placed in a CD4 or CD8 class. Log10-transformed breadth and depth values were compared by one-way ANOVA with Sidak's multiple comparisons tests. In TCRdb, the immuneACCESS table is reduced to in-frame sequences with V and J assigned. These tables do not hold every clone; where another copy was compared, an unresolved V gene accounts for under half, and the others remain unexplained. V, J and clone size were drawn from that table, and D and trimming were deduced from the DNA. For this sample there are about 270,000 clones; roughly 93% appear just once. The leading ten clones occupy around 0.57% of the sample.

Sequencing was performed on peripheral blood, taken 28 days after the second AZD1222 dose. Recombination connected TRBV29-1 to TRBJ2-5, and TRBD2 matches 7 of the central bases. The source of this sequence is an adult who received the AZD1222 COVID-19 vaccine. This receptor carries the CDR3 CSVEDRAREWGQYF. The DNA is TGCAGCGTTGAAGATCGAGCGCGGGAGTGGGGCCAGTACTTC.